This record concerns one T cell receptor beta chain sequence. Its antigen remains unidentified. This entry comes from a study of blood T cells in healthy people across ages. Germline assignment: CDR1 SQVTM and CDR2 ANQGSEA. V lost 3 bases, J lost 2 bases, and 3 bases stayed unmatched. The CDR3 contains 14 residues. Whole-study results and caveats: Long-lived donors had more naive CD4+ cells and higher diversity than aged donors.

Each of the donors had approximately 10 milliliters of peripheral blood drawn into EDTA-treated Vacutainer tubes. Primed by a sample-barcoded 5' primer and a J-beta primer mix, a second PCR proceeded for about 6 to 11 cycles. TCRdb fed the 5' RACE reads into MiXCR, producing one record per CDR3 protein. The sample holds 650,000 to 900,000 distinct CDR3 sequences; around 68% are singletons and the top ten take roughly a quarter. J is TRBJ2-1 and V is TRBV29-1; 8 bases map to TRBD1. The specimen was blood. The TCR was taken from a man aged 25 to 45 in good health. CDR3 DNA: TGCAGCGTTGATGGACAGGGCCCCTACAATGAGCAGTTCTTC. Protein product: CSVDGQGPYNEQFF.